One T cell receptor beta chain is described in this entry. Its antigen is unidentified. Assay: immunoSEQ multiplex PCR; the TCRdb copy retains only in-frame clones and omits some. The sample includes some 66,000 clones, about nine tenths seen only once; the top ten take 0.38%. The entry originates in a study of OX40 agonist ivuxolimab in advanced cancers. Turning to the study itself: Averaging roughly 60 years in age, with a range of about 23 to 79, the cohort was approximately 84% male. Study-wide results and caveats: The mean number of expanded clones was higher in CD8+ T cells than in CD4+.

The material was CD4+ or CD8+ T cells sorted from blood, obtained in a trial of the OX40 agonist ivuxolimab. This clonotype originated in an adult with an advanced solid tumor such as melanoma, head and neck, liver or kidney cancer.

CDR3 in DNA: TGTGCCAGCAGCCAATTTCTAGACAGTGCTCAGCCCCAGCATTTT. As protein: CASSQFLDSAQPQHF. The chain links TRBV7-2 to TRBJ1-5; TRBD1 might be the D (5 bases). This CDR3 has 15 residues. CDR1 SGHTA and CDR2 FQGNSA come from the germline V gene. V lost 5 bases to trimming and J lost 6 bases, with 17 bases between them.